This is a list of T cell receptor beta chains from one sample in a study of T-cell reconstitution after alpha-beta-depleted transplantation in children. TCRdb re-called the PCR reads through MiXCR, storing one row per CDR3 protein. The sample yields 490,000 or so distinct CDR3 sequences, approximately 13% seen once. The starting material was PBMCs from the stem cell graft donor, obtained from the stem cell graft. Receptors originate from a human donor who donated a stem cell graft to a child with combined immunodeficiency. CDR3s include the opening cysteine and the closing phenylalanine or tryptophan. Fields, in order: J gene, V gene, CDR3 protein.

J gene: TRBJ1-2; V gene: TRBV12-3/TRBV12-4; CDR3 protein: CASSLYLPDYGYTF
J gene: TRBJ2-2; V gene: TRBV13; CDR3 protein: CASSLGFEAGGIPNTGELFF
J gene: TRBJ2-1; V gene: TRBV9; CDR3 protein: CASSFSLAGISSYNEQFF
J gene: TRBJ2-7; V gene: TRBV6-1; CDR3 protein: CASYGNDRFYEQYF
J gene: TRBJ1-5; V gene: TRBV6-5; CDR3 protein: CASSYTGGNQPQHF
J gene: TRBJ2-7; V gene: TRBV7-9; CDR3 protein: CASSNFWTDSYEQYF
J gene: TRBJ1-1; V gene: TRBV24-1; CDR3 protein: CATRLRAPNTEAFF
J gene: TRBJ2-7; V gene: TRBV12-3/TRBV12-4; CDR3 protein: CASSRGPFPYEQYF
J gene: TRBJ1-3; V gene: TRBV12-3/TRBV12-4; CDR3 protein: CASSPRTGITGNTIYF
J gene: TRBJ2-7; V gene: TRBV4-3; CDR3 protein: CASSLSPGQGYEQYF
J gene: TRBJ1-5; V gene: TRBV5-5; CDR3 protein: CASRRSGSNQPQHF
J gene: TRBJ2-3; V gene: TRBV7-6; CDR3 protein: CASSLSGGPDTQYF
J gene: TRBJ2-7; V gene: TRBV5-6; CDR3 protein: CASSLNRDRGYYEQYF
J gene: TRBJ2-5; V gene: TRBV5-1; CDR3 protein: CASSLDPGGGETQYF
J gene: TRBJ2-7; V gene: TRBV5-1; CDR3 protein: CASSLPGSSSYEQYF
J gene: TRBJ2-1; V gene: TRBV12-3/TRBV12-4; CDR3 protein: CATQAGGYNEQFF
J gene: TRBJ2-3; V gene: TRBV10-3; CDR3 protein: CAITSPSTDTQYF
J gene: TRBJ2-2; V gene: TRBV10-3; CDR3 protein: CAISDPSVAGELFF
J gene: TRBJ2-1; V gene: TRBV7-9; CDR3 protein: CASSSGLGPYNEQFF
J gene: TRBJ1-4; V gene: TRBV29-1; CDR3 protein: CSVTRGGQTNEKLFF
J gene: TRBJ2-1; V gene: TRBV6-2/TRBV6-3; CDR3 protein: CASSYGGGEYNEQFF
J gene: TRBJ1-1; V gene: TRBV5-1; CDR3 protein: CASSLDVSGTEAFF
J gene: TRBJ2-7; V gene: TRBV27; CDR3 protein: CASSLSVFGVEQYF
J gene: TRBJ2-7; V gene: TRBV11-3; CDR3 protein: CASDSGDYEQYF
J gene: TRBJ2-3; V gene: TRBV7-2; CDR3 protein: CASSLGRGTSTDTQYF
J gene: TRBJ2-5; V gene: TRBV19; CDR3 protein: CASSTDVAETQYF
J gene: TRBJ2-7; V gene: TRBV10-3; CDR3 protein: CAISESSLAGGSYEQYF
J gene: TRBJ2-7; V gene: TRBV9; CDR3 protein: CASSGLGGSEQYF
J gene: TRBJ2-1; V gene: TRBV7-9; CDR3 protein: CASSFPLAGNEQFF